This is a list of T cell receptor beta chains from one sample in a study of blood T cell repertoires in COVID-19. Data came from immunoSEQ multiplex PCR; TCRdb stores just in-frame clones and leaves some out. The table records just over 150,000 clones, roughly 79% of them present only once. Sequencing input: peripheral blood. The receptors come from a woman of 80 years or more with acute or convalescent COVID-19. CDR3s include the opening cysteine and the closing phenylalanine or tryptophan. The D gene is left open where the match is weak. Size tells how often a clone was seen (once, few, many) or the class of an expanded clone, and some rows leave it out.

d_call,v_call,clone_size,j_call,cdr3_aa,cdr3_nt
NA,TRBV7-9,NA,TRBJ2-5,CASSLLETQYF,TGTGCCAGCAGCTTACTAGAGACCCAGTACTTC
NA,TRBV7-6,NA,TRBJ1-1,CASSPQASGLAEAFF,TGTGCCAGCAGCCCCCAGGCCTCGGGGTTGGCTGAAGCTTTCTTT
TRBD2,TRBV7-2,NA,TRBJ2-1,CASSLGTTRYNEQFF,TGTGCCAGCAGCTTGGGGACTACCCGTTACAATGAGCAGTTCTTC
TRBD2,TRBV9,NA,TRBJ2-7,CASSVGSGATYEQYF,TGTGCCAGCAGCGTAGGCAGCGGGGCCACTTACGAGCAGTACTTC
NA,TRBV6-1,NA,TRBJ1-2,CASSEFPGFGYTF,TGTGCCAGCAGTGAGTTCCCAGGGTTTGGCTACACCTTC
NA,TRBV11-2,NA,TRBJ1-2,CASRSTSTGTGYGYTF,TGTGCCAGCAGGTCCACATCAACAGGGACGGGGTATGGCTACACCTTC
NA,TRBV20-1,NA,TRBJ1-1,CSAPGYTEAFF,TGCAGTGCCCCAGGGTACACTGAAGCTTTCTTT
NA,TRBV7-2,NA,TRBJ2-1,CASSLGGRSSYNEQFF,TGTGCCAGCAGCTTAGGTGGCCGAAGCTCCTACAATGAGCAGTTCTTC
NA,TRBV7-2,NA,TRBJ2-3,CASSLYSGRREDTQYF,TGTGCCAGCTCCCTATATTCCGGGAGAAGGGAAGATACGCAGTATTTT
TRBD2,TRBV4-1,NA,TRBJ2-1,CASSQISSGYNEQFF,TGCGCCAGCAGCCAGATCTCTAGCGGATACAATGAGCAGTTCTTC
TRBD1,TRBV28,NA,TRBJ2-1,CASTDRGGPNEQFF,TGTGCCAGCACCGACAGGGGAGGCCCCAATGAGCAGTTCTTC
NA,TRBV3-1/TRBV3-2,NA,TRBJ2-2,CASSYGLPNTGELFF,TGTGCCAGCAGCTACGGACTACCAAACACCGGGGAGCTGTTTTTT
TRBD1,TRBV7-2,few,TRBJ1-2,CASSLDSGTGAGYTF,TGTGCCAGCAGCCTAGATTCCGGGACAGGGGCTGGCTACACCTTC
TRBD1,TRBV3-1/TRBV3-2,NA,TRBJ1-2,CASSLGQGAYSYGYTF,TGTGCCAGCAGCCTGGGACAGGGGGCCTATAGCTATGGCTACACCTTC
NA,TRBV19,NA,TRBJ1-5,CASRIQDYSNQPQHF,TGTGCCAGTAGAATACAGGATTATAGCAATCAGCCCCAGCATTTT
TRBD1,TRBV19,NA,TRBJ2-5,CASSTGTGVGGTQYF,TGTGCCAGTAGTACAGGGACAGGAGTCGGCGGGACCCAGTACTTC
NA,TRBV6-5,NA,TRBJ1-1,CASRHTANTEAFF,TGTGCCAGCAGACACACAGCGAACACTGAAGCTTTCTTT
NA,TRBV14,few,TRBJ2-7,CASSQAQGKGEQYF,TGTGCCAGCAGCCAAGCCCAGGGGAAAGGCGAGCAGTACTTC
NA,TRBV7-9,NA,TRBJ1-1,CASSHRGGGAGTEAFF,TGTGCCAGCAGCCACCGAGGGGGGGGCGCGGGCACTGAAGCTTTCTTT
NA,TRBV5-1,NA,TRBJ2-2,CASRGKNGELFF,TGCGCCAGCCGTGGCAAGAACGGGGAGCTGTTTTTT
TRBD1,TRBV27,NA,TRBJ2-7,CASSFGQGTYEQYF,TGTGCCAGCAGTTTCGGACAGGGTACCTACGAGCAGTACTTC
NA,TRBV19,once,TRBJ1-2,CASSLRRSLGPGYGYTF,TGTGCCAGTAGTCTAAGGCGAAGTCTGGGGCCCGGCTATGGCTACACCTTC
NA,TRBV21-1,NA,TRBJ2-5,CATFSGPGLAGGSGQETQYF,TGTGCCACCTTTAGTGGCCCAGGACTAGCGGGAGGCTCCGGACAAGAGACCCAGTACTTC
TRBD1,TRBV7-2,NA,TRBJ1-2,CASSPGQGNYGYTF,TGTGCCAGCAGCCCGGGACAGGGGAACTATGGCTACACCTTC
TRBD2,TRBV5-1,NA,TRBJ2-7,CASKSFSGSPIYEQYF,TGCGCCAGCAAGTCCTTTAGCGGGAGCCCCATCTACGAGCAGTACTTC
NA,TRBV19,NA,TRBJ2-1,CASSIIADSYNEQFF,TGTGCCAGTAGTATTATAGCGGACTCCTACAATGAGCAGTTCTTC
TRBD2,TRBV6-6,NA,TRBJ2-7,CASSYPPTSGYEQYF,TGTGCCAGCAGTTACCCTCCGACTAGCGGCTACGAGCAGTACTTC
NA,TRBV5-1,NA,TRBJ1-2,CASSLSNYGYTF,TGCGCCAGCAGCCTTTCGAACTATGGCTACACCTTC
NA,TRBV7-2,once,TRBJ1-4,CASSLGFRTGEKLFF,TGTGCCAGCAGCTTAGGGTTCAGGACTGGGGAAAAACTGTTTTTT
NA,TRBV10-3,NA,TRBJ1-2,CAISGRDLLRGDYGYTF,TGTGCCATCAGTGGCCGGGACCTTCTCCGGGGGGACTATGGCTACACCTTC
NA,TRBV3-1/TRBV3-2,NA,TRBJ2-5,CASSQAQGPETQYF,TGTGCCAGCAGCCAAGCCCAGGGCCCAGAGACCCAGTACTTC
TRBD1,TRBV10-3,NA,TRBJ1-1,CAIRPGTGNTEAFF,TGTGCCATCAGACCCGGGACAGGGAACACTGAAGCTTTCTTT
NA,TRBV10-3,NA,TRBJ1-4,CAISVDRWNEKLFF,TGTGCCATCAGTGTGGACAGATGGAATGAAAAACTGTTTTTT
TRBD2,TRBV11-3,NA,TRBJ2-3,CASSPGGVRTDTQYF,TGTGCCAGCAGCCCCGGGGGGGTGCGGACAGATACGCAGTATTTT
NA,TRBV5-1,many,TRBJ1-2,CASSPGLVYGYTF,TGCGCCAGCAGCCCGGGACTCGTCTATGGCTACACCTTC
NA,TRBV5-4,NA,TRBJ2-2,CASSSGSPNTGELFF,TGTGCCAGCAGTTCAGGGTCCCCGAACACCGGGGAGCTGTTTTTT
TRBD1,TRBV5-1,NA,TRBJ1-1,CASSLARQGGTEAFF,TGCGCCAGCAGCTTGGCCCGCCAGGGGGGCACTGAAGCTTTCTTT